A single sample is the source of the 22 T cell receptor beta chains below, sequenced in a study of Graves' ophthalmopathy and Graves' hyperthyroidism. RNA transcripts provided the template for amplifying TCR beta CDR3 regions. RT-PCR in the first round used HTBI primers; a second-round multiplex PCR followed. Via MiXCR, TCRdb re-called the multiplex PCR reads, giving one row per CDR3 protein. The data hold over a million distinct CDR3 sequences, with about two fifths observed a single time. Material for sequencing was peripheral blood or thyroid tissue (not recorded which). The receptors come from an adult man with Graves' hyperthyroidism.

This clonotype was recorded many times. The gene calls are TRBV7-3 and TRBJ2-7; possible D gene TRBD1, 5 bases. V dropped 1 base and J dropped 2 bases, with 9 bases sitting between them. The CDR3 totals 14 residues. The germline V gene encodes CDR1 SGHTA and CDR2 FQGTGA. The CDR3 here is CASSLMQGPYEQYF. The CDR3 nucleotides read TGTGCCAGCAGCTTAATGCAGGGCCCCTACGAGCAGTACTTC.

In this sample, this clonotype turned up many times. The chain uses TRBV24-1 and TRBJ1-5, with a possible D match to TRBD1 (6 bases). This CDR3 is built from 14 residues. Trimming left V 7 bases short and J 5 bases short, with 14 bases between. Germline-derived CDR1 and CDR2 are KGHDR and SFDVKD. The CDR3 sequence: CATSEDRTYQPQHF. In nucleotides, the CDR3 is TGTGCCACCAGCGAAGACAGGACCTATCAGCCCCAGCATTTT.

The sample holds one count of this clonotype. V gene TRBV19 combines with J gene TRBJ1-1, with D unresolved. The length of the CDR3 is 14 residues. The V gene lost 4 bases and the J gene lost 1 base, with 10 bases spanning the gap. Germline V gives CDR1 LNHDA, CDR2 SQIVND (reference sequence). For the CDR3, the DNA is TGTGCCAGTAGTAATCGACCGGGGAACACTGAAGCTTTCTTT. Translation: CASSNRPGNTEAFF.

The rearrangement links TRBV7-2 to TRBJ2-5, with D tentatively TRBD2 (6 bases). V lost 5 bases, J lost 5 bases, and 15 bases lay in between. Germline V gives CDR1 SGHTA, CDR2 FQGNSA. The CDR3 is made up of 14 amino acids. The CDR3 region has the DNA TGTGCCAGCAGCGTTGTTCAGGGAGGCGAGACCCAGTACTTC. This encodes CASSVVQGGETQYF.

V gene TRBV6-2 or TRBV6-3 combines with J gene TRBJ1-5, with D maybe TRBD1 (5 bases). Germline CDR1 MNHEY, CDR2 SVGEGT. V lost 1 base, J lost 2 bases, and 12 bases lay in between. This CDR3 comprises 16 residues. The CDR3 DNA follows: TGTGCCAGCAGTTACTGGGAGGGGACGGGCAATCAGCCCCAGCATTTT. Protein product: CASSYWEGTGNQPQHF.

The genes are TRBV20-1 and TRBJ1-1; D ambiguous. With 3 bases removed from V and 8 bases from J, the gap between germline ends came to 10 bases. The CDR3 length is 11 residues. In germline, CDR1 is DFQATT, CDR2 SNEGSKA (reference sequence). The CDR3 spells CSARRTVEAFF. The CDR3 coding sequence is TGCAGTGCTAGGAGGACGGTAGAAGCTTTCTTT.

With respect to this clonotype: At one boundary the junction diverges from the germline segment, which might be a read error. The chain uses TRBV10-3 and TRBJ1-4; perhaps TRBD1 as D (6 bases). The CDR3 spans 15 residues. Per the germline V gene, CDR1 is ENHRY and CDR2 is SYGVKD. The CDR3 DNA reads TGTGCCATCAGTTCCGGTGGGGGGCTCTACGAAAAACTGCTTTTT. Protein product: CAISSGGGLYEKLLF.

This clonotype was counted many times. The chain recombines TRBV20-1 with TRBJ1-1; perhaps TRBD1 as D (6 bases). In germline, CDR1 is DFQATT, CDR2 SNEGSKA (reference sequence). Trimming removed 4 bases at V and 2 bases at J, with 14 bases between. The CDR3 sequence is 14 residues long. CDR3 sequence reads: CSAKLTGQNTEAFF. In DNA form, the CDR3 reads TGCAGTGCTAAATTGACAGGTCAAAACACTGAAGCTTTCTTT.

This clonotype was recorded a few times. The chain has TRBV6-5 and TRBJ2-7; TRBD2 agrees at 10 bases. The CDR3 loop spans 16 amino acids. J gave up 1 base and V 5 bases, and 8 bases lay outside the gene matches. Germline V lookup: CDR1 MNHEY, CDR2 SVGAGI. Here the CDR3 reads CASSHRGTSVSYEQYF. In DNA, the CDR3 is TGTGCCAGCAGTCACAGAGGGACTAGCGTTTCCTACGAGCAGTACTTC.

This sequence joins TRBV29-1 and TRBJ2-6; possible D gene TRBD2, 6 bases. The CDR3 totals 17 residues. The V and J ends lost 3 bases and 4 bases respectively, with 19 bases between them. Germline CDR1 SQVTM, CDR2 ANQGSEA. CDR3 nucleotide sequence: TGCAGCGTTGACCCGGGCGGGGCGAACACCGGGGCCAACGTCCTGACTTTC. This encodes CSVDPGGANTGANVLTF.

V usage is TRBV29-1 and J usage is TRBJ1-2; 11 bases line up with TRBD1. After removal of 7 bases from V and 0 bases from J, the junction contained 19 bases not matched to a gene. CDR3 length: 19 residues. In germline, CDR1 is SQVTM, CDR2 ANQGSEA. The CDR3 DNA sequence: TGCAGCGCAGGACAGGGGGCATCGAGTTGGGGGACTACTAACTATGGCTACACCTTC. Residues: CSAGQGASSWGTTNYGYTF.

This clonotype was observed many times. This chain uses TRBV9 with TRBJ1-1; 8 bases map to TRBD1. CDR3 length: 15 residues. Germline CDR1 is SGDLS and CDR2 is YYNGEE. The J segment lost 0 bases and the V segment lost 0 bases, leaving 1 base of the junction unmatched. For the CDR3, the DNA is TGTGCCAGCAGCGTAGAGGACAGGGTGAACACTGAAGCTTTCTTT. It yields the protein CASSVEDRVNTEAFF.

The chain joins TRBV15 to TRBJ2-5; D gene uncertain. Trimming pared 0 bases from V and 9 bases from J, leaving 11 bases between. CDR3 length equals 13 residues. Germline V gene lookup returns CDR1 LNHNV and CDR2 YYDKDF (reference sequence). CDR3 in amino acids: CATSRDRGQPQYF. DNA for the CDR3: TGTGCCACCAGCAGAGATCGTGGTCAGCCCCAGTACTTC.

The chain joins TRBV7-2 to TRBJ1-2, with 8 bases identical to TRBD1. This CDR3 spans 10 amino acids. Germline V lookup: CDR1 SGHTA, CDR2 FQGNSA. J gave up 13 bases and V 3 bases, and 1 base lay outside the gene matches. CDR3 nucleotide sequence: TGTGCCAGCAGCTTGGACAGGGCCACCTTC. This sequence encodes CASSLDRATF.

This clonotype was detected ten times or more. The CDR3 loop reads CATSDPTGGEYEQYF. The CDR3 bases are TGTGCCACCAGTGATCCCACCGGGGGGGAATACGAGCAGTACTTC. This chain joins TRBV24-1 and TRBJ2-7; 8 positions match TRBD2. In germline, CDR1 is KGHDR, CDR2 SFDVKD. The J segment lost 4 bases and the V segment lost 3 bases, leaving 7 bases of the junction unmatched. The length of the CDR3 is 15 residues.

The sample holds a few counts of this clonotype. The J gene is TRBJ2-7, the V gene TRBV7-9, with 7 bases identical to TRBD1. The CDR3 has 18 amino acids. Trimming removed 6 bases from V and 1 base from J; junction bases left unmatched: 18. Germline CDR1 SEHNR, CDR2 FQNEAQ (reference sequence). As DNA, the CDR3 is TGTGCCAGCAGTGAGTTGCATCGGGACAGTTTTTTGTCCTACGAGCAGTACTTC. This sequence encodes CASSELHRDSFLSYEQYF. The full variable domain, its missing parts supplied by reference TRBV7-9 and TRBJ2-7, is DTGVSQNPRHKITKRGQNVTFRCDPISEHNRLYWYRQTLGQGPEFLTYFQNEAQLEKSRLLSDRFSAERPKGSFSTLEIQRTEQGDSAMYLCASSELHRDSFLSYEQYFGPGTRLTVT.

This clonotype showed up many times. V and J are TRBV20-1 and TRBJ2-7, with a possible D match to TRBD1 (6 bases). Germline CDR1 and CDR2: DFQATT and SNEGSKA (reference sequence). Trimming cost V 6 bases and J 3 bases, with 24 bases left between them. CDR3 length: 16 residues. In DNA form, the CDR3 reads TGCAGTGCAACAGGGAATCAGGCTCAATATAGCTACGAGCAGTACTTC. Translated: CSATGNQAQYSYEQYF.

Notes on this clonotype: A clone one base away is much larger, so this may be a read error. The V call is TRBV7-2, the J call TRBJ1-4; a weak D match, TRBD1 (6 bases). The germline V gene encodes CDR1 SGHTA and CDR2 FQGNSA. The CDR3 is made up of 16 amino acids. CDR3 residues: CATSPGGQSIWEKLFF. As DNA, the CDR3 is TGTGCCACCAGCCCCGGAGGACAGTCAATCTGGGAAAAACTGTTTTTT.

With respect to this clonotype: A read error is possible here, since a much larger clone lies one base away. This rearrangement joins TRBV11-2 to TRBJ2-7; 10 bases are shared with TRBD1. V lost 4 bases, J lost 6 bases, and 9 bases stayed unmatched. Germline loops: CDR1 SGHAT, CDR2 FQNNGV. CDR3 length equals 15 residues. The CDR3, as DNA: TGTGCCAGCAGCTCGGTGGACAGGGGGTTGGGCGAGCAGTACTTC. Translated, it gives CASSSVDRGLGEQYF.

In this sample, this clonotype turned up a few times. The chain recombines TRBV4-1 with TRBJ1-5; D is undetermined. Per germline, CDR1 MGHRA and CDR2 YSYEKL. The CDR3 is 14 amino acids. With 1 base removed from V and 7 bases from J, the gap between germline ends came to 11 bases. The CDR3 spells CASSQGGLGQPQHF. As DNA, the CDR3 is TGCGCCAGCAGCCAAGGAGGATTGGGGCAGCCCCAGCATTTT.

This clonotype came up once. The chain employs TRBV10-3 and TRBJ1-1, with D perhaps TRBD1 (5 bases). Looked up from germline, CDR1 is ENHRY and CDR2 is SYGVKD. Trimming took off 6 bases at V and 1 base at J, with 15 bases between the two ends. This CDR3 contains 15 residues. The CDR3 is CAISSVRDGNTEAFF. CDR3 bases: TGTGCCATCAGCTCGGTCCGGGACGGGAACACTGAAGCTTTCTTT.

The chain employs TRBV4-3 and TRBJ2-2; D is undetermined. This CDR3 is 15 amino acids long. Germline assignment: CDR1 LGHNA and CDR2 YSLEER. The V gene lost 1 base and the J gene lost 1 base, with 7 bases spanning the gap. The CDR3 region has the DNA TGCGCCAGCAGCCAAGTACAGCGGAACACCGGGGAGCTGTTTTTT. This translates into CASSQVQRNTGELFF.